This TCR beta chain was identified in a study of Graves' ophthalmopathy and Graves' hyperthyroidism. Study findings and constraints: The model achieved about 64% sensitivity and roughly 79% specificity for ophthalmopathy progression. In blood, most expanded thyroid clonotypes above 0.001 frequency were also detected.

The V end lost 0 bases, the J end lost 0 bases, and 8 bases lay between the germline ends. This CDR3 has 15 residues. Germline V gene data show CDR1 as SEHNR and CDR2 as FQNEAQ (reference sequence). Hyperthyroidism counted as stable given no ophthalmopathy within 18 months of follow-up. Uncontrolled infections, other autoimmune diseases, pregnancy or lactation barred patients from enrollment. CDR3 regions of TCR beta were amplified from RNA transcripts. HTBI primers were used in a first-round RT-PCR, which preceded a second-round multiplex PCR. TCRdb passed the multiplex PCR reads through MiXCR, listing each CDR3 protein once. Here the sample spans just over 400,000 distinct CDR3 sequences, roughly 20% being singletons. This clonotype has ten or more counts. Its antigen is as yet unknown.

V usage is TRBV7-9 and J usage is TRBJ1-2; D call uncertain. The TCR originated in a woman aged 18 to 35 with stable Graves' hyperthyroidism. The sample was peripheral blood. The CDR3 loop is CASSLAGATNYGYTF. In DNA form, the CDR3 reads TGTGCCAGCAGCTTAGCAGGCGCTACTAACTATGGCTACACCTTC.